This T cell receptor (beta chain) was retrieved from a study of PD-L1 blockade in urothelial cancer (dated by TCRdb to about 2017). General notes on the study: All patients started therapy at some point between 2014 and 2016 and received atezolizumab 1,200 mg intravenously every 3 weeks. Pretreatment blood TCR-seq was available for fewer than 30 patients, at least one posttreatment blood collection was obtained for 25 or so patients, and tumor TCR-seq was available for 25 or so patients. Progression-free survival longer than 6 months counted as durable clinical benefit, and TCR features were additionally tested against both progression-free and overall survival. In the same patients, whole exome sequencing and RNA sequencing of pretreatment tumors were performed in addition to TCR sequencing. Blood samples gave a median of around 130,000 T cells and 82,636 unique TCRs, with a median clonality of roughly 0.081. Blood samples were analyzed at two time points: 3 weeks after treatment start (second dose) and 6 weeks after treatment start. An ECOG performance status of 0 or 1 was recorded for the patients, and 0 to 3 prior chemotherapy regimens had been received by the patients. Durable clinical benefit was achieved by nine patients and was not achieved by 20 patients. The study, an exploratory multi-omic analysis, examined somatic, immune and clinical correlates of response to PD-L1 blockade with atezolizumab in urothelial cancer. About 85% of the 29 patients were males with bladder-origin urothelial cancer, and about 65% of the roughly 29 reported a prior smoking history. TCR sequencing covered pretreatment tumor samples and matched, serially collected peripheral blood taken before and after atezolizumab treatment. The study at large found these results: Because the sample size was small (n ≈ 29) and many exploratory analyses were performed, the results are intended to be hypothesis-generating. A pretreatment peripheral blood TCR clonality below the median was linked to improved progression-free and overall survival. At 3 weeks after the start of treatment, tumor-associated TCR clones in peripheral blood had expanded more in patients with durable benefit (n ≈ 22, p = 0.022).

Each PCR received spiked-in synthetic TCR analog templates so that absolute template abundance could be estimated from read counts. Using the immunoSEQ assay, TCRbeta CDR3 regions were amplified from genomic DNA with bias-controlled V and J gene primers. Sequencing of rearranged TCRbeta segments was performed at approximately 20X coverage. As for how the authors treated the data: Sequencing errors were corrected by clustering and CDR3s were annotated against IMGT to assign V, D and J genes. Downstream analyses used only productive TCRbeta rearrangements, leaving out any out-of-frame or stop-codon sequences. Clonality was calculated as one minus the Shannon entropy normalized by the log of the number of unique productive sequences. Clones differing between time points or between blood and tumor were identified using Fisher's exact test with Benjamini-Hochberg correction, with an adjusted p below 0.01 applied as the threshold. The table was pulled from immuneACCESS by TCRdb, which kept in-frame rearrangements only. Such tables lose some clones; where checked, under half of the loss comes from unresolved V genes, and the rest has no known cause. V and J calls and clone size are copied from that table; D and trimming were computed from the DNA. The sample data list around 71,000 clones, and 70% to 90% of these were observed just once. Jointly, the top ten make up about 6.2% of the sample.

The germline V gene gives CDR1 as SGHDN and CDR2 as FVKESK. The CDR3, cysteine through phenylalanine, is 15 amino acids long. Kept here is only the CDR3 DNA, which spans 45 bases and is read in frame from base 1. At the junction V is shortened by 6 bases and J by 3 bases; bases outside the gene matches: 8. In its sample, this clone was seen a few times. The specificity of this receptor is unknown. There are no base qualities to consult, and no much larger clone falls within one base. The time point label for this specimen denotes: pretreatment peripheral blood. A total of about 31 patients with locally advanced or metastatic urothelial carcinoma, treated at Memorial Sloan Kettering on a trial protocol, made up the cohort. Peripheral blood mononuclear cells were collected pretreatment and during treatment, with between 1 and 8 total time points per patient. The Qiagen DNeasy Blood extraction kit was used to purify genomic DNA from total PBMCs and from tumor samples. PBMCs were collected pretreatment and during treatment, and were isolated and stored as previously described.

Recombination connected TRBV14 to TRBJ1-1, with TRBD1 matching 9 junction bases. Sample: PBMCs, taken around atezolizumab (anti-PD-L1) treatment. The sequence derives from a middle-aged man with urothelial cancer. This receptor carries the CDR3 CASRTYRQGDTEAFF. The DNA reads TGTGCCAGCAGGACGTATAGACAGGGGGACACTGAAGCTTTCTTT.